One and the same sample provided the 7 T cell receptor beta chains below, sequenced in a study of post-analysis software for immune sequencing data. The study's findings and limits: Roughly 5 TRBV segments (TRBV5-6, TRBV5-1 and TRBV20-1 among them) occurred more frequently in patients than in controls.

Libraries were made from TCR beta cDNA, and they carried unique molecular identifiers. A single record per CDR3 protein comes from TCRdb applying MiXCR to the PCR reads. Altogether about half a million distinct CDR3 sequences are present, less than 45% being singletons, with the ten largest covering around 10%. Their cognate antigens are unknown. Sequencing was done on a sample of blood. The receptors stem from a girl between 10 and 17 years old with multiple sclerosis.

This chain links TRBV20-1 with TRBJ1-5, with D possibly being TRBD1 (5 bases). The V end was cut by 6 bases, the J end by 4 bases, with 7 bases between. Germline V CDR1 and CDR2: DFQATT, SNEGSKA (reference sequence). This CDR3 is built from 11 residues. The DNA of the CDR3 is TGCAGTGCGTGGGGGAATCAGCCCCAGCATTTT. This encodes CSAWGNQPQHF.

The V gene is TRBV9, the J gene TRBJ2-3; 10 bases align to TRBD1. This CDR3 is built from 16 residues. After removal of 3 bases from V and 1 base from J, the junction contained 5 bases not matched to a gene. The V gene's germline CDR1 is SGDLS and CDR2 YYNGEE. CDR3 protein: CASSAPGQGRTDTQYF. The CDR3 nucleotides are TGTGCCAGCAGCGCCCCGGGACAGGGGCGCACAGATACGCAGTATTTT.

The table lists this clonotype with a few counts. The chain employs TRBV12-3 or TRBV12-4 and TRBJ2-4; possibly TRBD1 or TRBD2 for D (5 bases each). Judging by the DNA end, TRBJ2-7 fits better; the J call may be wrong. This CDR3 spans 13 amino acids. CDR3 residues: CASRGVGVDEQYF. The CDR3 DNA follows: TGTGCCAGCAGGGGGGTCGGGGTCGACGAGCAGTACTTC.

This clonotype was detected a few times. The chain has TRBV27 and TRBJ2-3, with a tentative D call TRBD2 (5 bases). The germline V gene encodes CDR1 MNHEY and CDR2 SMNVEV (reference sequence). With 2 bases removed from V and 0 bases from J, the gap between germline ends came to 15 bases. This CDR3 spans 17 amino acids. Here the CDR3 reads CASSLTPAALSTDTQYF. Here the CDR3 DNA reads TGTGCCAGCAGTTTAACGCCAGCGGCTCTCAGCACAGATACGCAGTATTTT.

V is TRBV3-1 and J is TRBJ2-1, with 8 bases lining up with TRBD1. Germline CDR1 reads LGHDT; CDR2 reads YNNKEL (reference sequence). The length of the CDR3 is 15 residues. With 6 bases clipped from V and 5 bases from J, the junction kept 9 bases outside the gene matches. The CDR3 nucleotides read TGTGCCAGCAGGGTAAACAGGGGGTTCAACAATGAGCAGTTCTTC. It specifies CASRVNRGFNNEQFF.

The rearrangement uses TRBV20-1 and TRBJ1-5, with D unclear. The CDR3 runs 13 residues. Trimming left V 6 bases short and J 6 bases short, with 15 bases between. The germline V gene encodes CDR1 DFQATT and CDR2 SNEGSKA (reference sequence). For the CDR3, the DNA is TGCAGTGCCGGCTCGCAGAAGTTTCAGCCCCAGCATTTT. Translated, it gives CSAGSQKFQPQHF.

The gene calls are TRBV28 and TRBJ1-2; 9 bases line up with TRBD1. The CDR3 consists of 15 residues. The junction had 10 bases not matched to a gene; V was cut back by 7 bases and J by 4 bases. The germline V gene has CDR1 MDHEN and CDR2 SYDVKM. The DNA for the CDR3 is TGTGCCAGCACTTACACGACAGGGGGATGCTATGGCTACACCTTC. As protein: CASTYTTGGCYGYTF.